The rows below give T cell receptor beta chains drawn from one sample of a study of cytomegalovirus exposure and HLA in healthy donors. TCRdb keeps only in-frame clones here, not all; method: immunoSEQ multiplex PCR. The sample has about 82,000 clones, 9.5% to 13% seen once. The material sequenced was PBMCs. The receptors were gathered from a man aged 60 to 69 in good health and CMV-seropositive. Both conserved end residues are part of each CDR3. The order of the fields is D gene, clone size, J gene, V gene, CDR3 protein, CDR3 DNA. A D gene is named only where the DNA matches it firmly. Clone size is stated in some rows and not others, as once, few, many or a class when expanded.

D: .; size: .; J: TRBJ2-1; V: TRBV7-7; CDR3: CASSQGGHNNEQFF; DNA: TGTGCTAGCAGTCAAGGGGGACATAACAATGAGCAGTTCTTC
D: .; size: .; J: TRBJ2-7; V: TRBV9; CDR3: CASSVAGGGYEQYF; DNA: TGTGCCAGCAGCGTAGCGGGCGGAGGCTACGAGCAGTACTTC
D: TRBD1; size: few; J: TRBJ2-5; V: TRBV6-5; CDR3: CASSQQGETQYF; DNA: TGTGCCAGCAGCCAACAGGGGGAGACCCAGTACTTC
D: .; size: few; J: TRBJ1-2; V: TRBV28; CDR3: CASAAAAFGGYTF; DNA: TGTGCCAGCGCCGCCGCGGCGTTCGGTGGCTACACCTTC
D: TRBD1; size: .; J: TRBJ2-3; V: TRBV11-2; CDR3: CASRGGQDRRTDTQYF; DNA: TGTGCCAGCAGGGGCGGACAGGACCGAAGGACAGATACGCAGTATTTT
D: TRBD2; size: few; J: TRBJ2-7; V: TRBV6-1; CDR3: CASSDGLAGGGSYEQYF; DNA: TGTGCCAGCAGTGACGGGCTAGCGGGAGGCGGGTCCTACGAGCAGTACTTC
D: TRBD1; size: few; J: TRBJ2-7; V: TRBV7-9; CDR3: CASSLPGTGVYEQYF; DNA: TGTGCCAGCAGCTTACCCGGGACAGGCGTCTACGAGCAGTACTTC
D: .; size: .; J: TRBJ2-6; V: TRBV2; CDR3: CASSPLYSGANVLTF; DNA: TGTGCCAGCAGTCCCCTCTACTCTGGGGCCAACGTCCTGACTTTC
D: TRBD2; size: .; J: TRBJ2-5; V: TRBV19; CDR3: CASRGGGETQYF; DNA: TGTGCCAGTAGGGGCGGGGGAGAGACCCAGTACTTC
D: TRBD2; size: large; J: TRBJ2-7; V: TRBV4-1; CDR3: CASSQREGTTDYEQYF; DNA: TGCGCCAGCAGCCAGAGGGAGGGGACTACTGACTACGAGCAGTACTTC
D: .; size: .; J: TRBJ2-1; V: TRBV11-3; CDR3: CASSLEDSGTSYNEQLF; DNA: TGTGCCAGCAGCTTAGAGGATTCCGGGACATCCTACAATGAGCAGCTCTTC
D: .; size: .; J: TRBJ2-3; V: TRBV10-3; CDR3: CAITSLPNGGVTDTQYF; DNA: TGTGCCATCACCTCCCTCCCTAATGGCGGGGTTACAGATACGCAGTATTTT
D: .; size: once; J: TRBJ2-5; V: TRBV5-4; CDR3: CASSQKGRQETQYF; DNA: TGTGCCAGCAGCCAGAAGGGGCGGCAAGAGACCCAGTACTTC
D: .; size: .; J: TRBJ2-3; V: TRBV29-1; CDR3: CSVEDTGPDTQYF; DNA: TGCAGCGTTGAAGATACAGGGCCTGATACGCAGTATTTT
D: TRBD1; size: .; J: TRBJ1-3; V: TRBV6-1; CDR3: CASSAQGPGNTIYF; DNA: TGTGCCAGCAGTGCACAGGGGCCCGGGAACACCATATATTTT
D: .; size: .; J: TRBJ1-6; V: TRBV10-2; CDR3: CASTENRVDSPLHF; DNA: TGCGCCAGCACCGAGAACAGGGTAGATTCACCCCTCCACTTT